This TCR beta chain was captured in a study of blood T cell repertoires in COVID-19. At the level of the study: COVID-19 samples, acute and convalescent, were from the United States, Italy and Spain. PBMCs, B-cell-depleted T cells, or T cells were the source of the cDNA or gDNA that made up the material.

Per the study methods: Estimated nucleated cell counts came from reference gene primer amplification. This table comes from immunoSEQ multiplex PCR, and its TCRdb copy is limited to in-frame clones, with some not included. V and J calls and clone size are given by that table; D and trimming were obtained from the DNA. Of 110,000 or so clones in the sample, roughly 88% were seen once. Per the germline V gene, CDR1 is DFQATT and CDR2 is SNEGSKA (reference sequence). The CDR3 consists of 16 residues. V lost 5 bases to trimming and J lost 0 bases; unmatched junction nucleotides: 5. This clonotype was sampled from a woman in her 70s who had recovered from COVID-19. The sequencing sample was made of peripheral blood. The chain couples TRBV20-1 to TRBJ2-3, with 13 bases that match TRBD2. The DNA of the CDR3 is TGCAGTGCTGGTGGACTAGCGGGAGAGAGCACAGATACGCAGTATTTT. Amino acid sequence: CSAGGLAGESTDTQYF.